This paragraph covers one TCR beta chain sequence. Given a much more abundant clone one base away, this may be a read error. The sample comes from a study of T cells in Graves' hyperthyroidism and ophthalmopathy. J was trimmed by 6 bases and V by 7 bases; bases with no gene match: 5. Looked up from germline, CDR1 is MDHEN and CDR2 is SYDVKM. The CDR3 is made up of 13 amino acids. The TCR beta CDR3 regions underwent amplification using RNA transcripts as the source. The primer set for the first-round RT-PCR of the TCR CDR3 was HTBI. TCRdb recomputed calls from the multiplex PCR reads with MiXCR, one row per CDR3 protein. This table holds roughly 500,000 distinct CDR3 sequences, about 20% found once.

The receptor's source is a woman in her 70s with Graves' ophthalmopathy. This chain connects TRBV28 to TRBJ2-7; 11 bases map to TRBD2. The sequenced sample was blood. In DNA, the CDR3 is TGTGCCAGCAATATTAGCGGGAGGGCCGAGCAGTACTTC. It codes for CASNISGRAEQYF.